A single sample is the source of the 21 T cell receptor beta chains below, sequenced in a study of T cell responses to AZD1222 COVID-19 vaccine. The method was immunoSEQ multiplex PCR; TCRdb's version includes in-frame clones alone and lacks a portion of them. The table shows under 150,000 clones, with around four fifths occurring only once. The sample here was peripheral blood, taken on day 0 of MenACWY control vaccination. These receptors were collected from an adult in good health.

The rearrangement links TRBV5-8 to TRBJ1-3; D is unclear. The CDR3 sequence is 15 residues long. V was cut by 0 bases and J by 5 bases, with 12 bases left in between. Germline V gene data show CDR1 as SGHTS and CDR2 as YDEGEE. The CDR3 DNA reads TGTGCCAGCAGCTTGGGAGGTCCCAGGAGAAACACCATATATTTT. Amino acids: CASSLGGPRRNTIYF.

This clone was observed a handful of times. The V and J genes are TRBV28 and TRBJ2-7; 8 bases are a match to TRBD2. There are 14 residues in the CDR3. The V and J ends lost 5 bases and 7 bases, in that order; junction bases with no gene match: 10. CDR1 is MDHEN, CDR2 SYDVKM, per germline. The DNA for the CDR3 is TGTGCCAGCAGTCCCTCAGCGGGGGCGAGGGAGCAGTACGTC. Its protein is CASSPSAGAREQYV.

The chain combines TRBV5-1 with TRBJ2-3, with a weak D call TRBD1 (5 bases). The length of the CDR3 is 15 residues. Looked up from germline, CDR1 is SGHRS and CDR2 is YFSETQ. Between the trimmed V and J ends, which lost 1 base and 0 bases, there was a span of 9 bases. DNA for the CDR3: TGCGCCAGCAGCTTGTTCAGGGCTAGCACAGATACGCAGTATTTT. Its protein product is CASSLFRASTDTQYF.

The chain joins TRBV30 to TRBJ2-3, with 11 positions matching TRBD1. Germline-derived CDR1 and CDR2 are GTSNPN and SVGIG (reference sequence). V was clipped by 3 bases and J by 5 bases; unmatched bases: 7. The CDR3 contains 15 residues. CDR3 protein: CAWSGGTGGQDTQYF. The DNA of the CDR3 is TGTGCCTGGAGCGGCGGGACAGGGGGTCAAGATACGCAGTATTTT.

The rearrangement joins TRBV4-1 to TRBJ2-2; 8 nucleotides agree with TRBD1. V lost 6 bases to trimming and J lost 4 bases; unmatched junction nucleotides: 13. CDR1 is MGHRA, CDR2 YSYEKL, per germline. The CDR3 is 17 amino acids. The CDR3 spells CASRLGLGQGATGELFF. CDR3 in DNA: TGCGCCAGCAGACTGGGGCTAGGACAGGGAGCCACCGGGGAGCTGTTTTTT.

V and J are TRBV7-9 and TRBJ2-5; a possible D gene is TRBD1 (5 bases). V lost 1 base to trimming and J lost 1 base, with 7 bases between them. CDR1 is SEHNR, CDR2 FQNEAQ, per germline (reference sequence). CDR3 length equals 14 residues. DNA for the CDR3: TGTGCCAGCAGCTTAGGGGGCGGCCAAGAGACCCAGTACTTC. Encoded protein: CASSLGGGQETQYF.

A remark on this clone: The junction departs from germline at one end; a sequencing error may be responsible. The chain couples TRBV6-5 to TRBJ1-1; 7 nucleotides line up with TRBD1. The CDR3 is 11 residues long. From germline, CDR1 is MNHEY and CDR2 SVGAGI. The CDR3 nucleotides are TGTGCCAGCAGTACAGGGGCCCCAACACTCTTT. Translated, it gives CASSTGAPTLF.

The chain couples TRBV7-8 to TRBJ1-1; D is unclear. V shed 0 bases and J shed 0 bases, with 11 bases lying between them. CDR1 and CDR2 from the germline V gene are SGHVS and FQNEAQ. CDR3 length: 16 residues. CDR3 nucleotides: TGTGCCAGCAGCTTAGCATTTAATCCCATGAACACTGAAGCTTTCTTT. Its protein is CASSLAFNPMNTEAFF.

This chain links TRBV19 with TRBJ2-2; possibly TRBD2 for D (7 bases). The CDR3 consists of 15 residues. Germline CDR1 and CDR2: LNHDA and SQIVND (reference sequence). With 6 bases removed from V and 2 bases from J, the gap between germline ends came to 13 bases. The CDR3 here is CASRMSGTNTGELFF. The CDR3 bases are TGTGCCAGTAGGATGAGCGGGACAAACACCGGGGAGCTGTTTTTT.

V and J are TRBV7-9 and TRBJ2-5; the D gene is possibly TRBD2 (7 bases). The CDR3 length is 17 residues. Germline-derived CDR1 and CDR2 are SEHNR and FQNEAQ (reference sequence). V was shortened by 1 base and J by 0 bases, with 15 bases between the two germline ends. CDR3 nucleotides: TGTGCCAGCAGCTTAGAGTTGAGGCGGGGGCACCAAGAGACCCAGTACTTC. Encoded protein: CASSLELRRGHQETQYF.

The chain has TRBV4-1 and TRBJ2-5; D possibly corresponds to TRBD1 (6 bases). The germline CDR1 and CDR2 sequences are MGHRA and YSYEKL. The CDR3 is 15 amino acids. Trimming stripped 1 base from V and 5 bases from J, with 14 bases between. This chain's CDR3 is CASSQAEQGRETQYF. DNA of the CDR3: TGCGCCAGCAGCCAAGCGGAACAGGGAAGGGAGACCCAGTACTTC.

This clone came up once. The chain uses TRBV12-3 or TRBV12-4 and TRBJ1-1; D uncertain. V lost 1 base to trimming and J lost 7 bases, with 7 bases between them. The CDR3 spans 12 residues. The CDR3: CASSLDGFEAFF. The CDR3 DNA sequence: TGTGCCAGCAGTTTAGACGGATTTGAAGCTTTCTTT.

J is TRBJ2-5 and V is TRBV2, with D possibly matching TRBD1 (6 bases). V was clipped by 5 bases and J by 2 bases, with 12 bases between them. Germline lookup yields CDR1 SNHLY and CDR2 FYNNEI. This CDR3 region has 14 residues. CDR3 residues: CASSRRGIQETQYF. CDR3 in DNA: TGTGCCAGCAGTAGAAGGGGGATTCAAGAGACCCAGTACTTC.

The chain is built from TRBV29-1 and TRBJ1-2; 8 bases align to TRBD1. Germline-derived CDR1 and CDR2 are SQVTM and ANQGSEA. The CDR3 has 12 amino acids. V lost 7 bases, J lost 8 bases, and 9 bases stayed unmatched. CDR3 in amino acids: CSGHQGAVGYTF. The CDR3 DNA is TGCAGCGGCCACCAGGGGGCGGTAGGCTACACCTTC.

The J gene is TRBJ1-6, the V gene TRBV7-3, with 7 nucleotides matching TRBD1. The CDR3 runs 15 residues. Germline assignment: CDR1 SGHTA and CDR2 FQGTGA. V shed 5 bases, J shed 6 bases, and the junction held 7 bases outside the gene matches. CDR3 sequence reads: CASSAQGGGNSPLHF. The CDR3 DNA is TGTGCCAGCAGCGCCCAGGGGGGAGGTAATTCACCCCTCCACTTT.

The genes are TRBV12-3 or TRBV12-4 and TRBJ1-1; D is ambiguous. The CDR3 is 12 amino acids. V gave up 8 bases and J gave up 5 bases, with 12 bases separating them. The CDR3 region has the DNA TGTGCCAGCCGGAGGGAGAGGACTGAAGCTTTCTTT. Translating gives CASRRERTEAFF.

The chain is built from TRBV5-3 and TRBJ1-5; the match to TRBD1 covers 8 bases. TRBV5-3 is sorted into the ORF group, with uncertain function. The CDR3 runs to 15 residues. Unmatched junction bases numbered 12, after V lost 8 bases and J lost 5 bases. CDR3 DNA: TGTGCCAGGCTTAAGACAGGGGTGAAGGATCAGCCCCAGCATTTT. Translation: CARLKTGVKDQPQHF.

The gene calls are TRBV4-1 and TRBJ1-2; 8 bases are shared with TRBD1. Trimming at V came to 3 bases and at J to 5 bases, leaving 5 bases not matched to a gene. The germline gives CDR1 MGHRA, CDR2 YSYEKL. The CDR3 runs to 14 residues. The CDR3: CASSQPGQAYGYTF. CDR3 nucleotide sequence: TGCGCCAGCAGCCAGCCGGGACAGGCGTATGGCTACACCTTC.

In nucleotides, the CDR3 is TGTGCCATCAGAAGGGACAGTTCGAACACTGAAGCTTTCTTT. As protein: CAIRRDSSNTEAFF. This chain links TRBV10-3 with TRBJ1-1; 7 bases align to TRBD1. The germline CDR1 and CDR2 sequences are ENHRY and SYGVKD. V dropped 6 bases and J dropped 1; count of bases not matched to a gene: 5. The CDR3 length is 14 residues.

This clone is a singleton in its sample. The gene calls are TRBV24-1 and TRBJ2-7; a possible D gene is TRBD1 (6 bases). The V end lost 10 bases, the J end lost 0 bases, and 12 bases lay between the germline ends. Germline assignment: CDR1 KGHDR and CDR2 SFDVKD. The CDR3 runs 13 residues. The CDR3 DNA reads TGTGCCACTCAGGACAGAAACTCCTACGAGCAGTACTTC. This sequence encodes CATQDRNSYEQYF.

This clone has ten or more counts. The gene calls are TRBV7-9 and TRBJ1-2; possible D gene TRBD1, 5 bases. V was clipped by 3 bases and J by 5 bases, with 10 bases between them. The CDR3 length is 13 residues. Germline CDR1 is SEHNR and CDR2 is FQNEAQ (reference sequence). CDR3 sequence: CASSLGGYYGYTF. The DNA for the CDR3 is TGTGCCAGCAGCTTGGGGGGTTATTATGGCTACACCTTC.